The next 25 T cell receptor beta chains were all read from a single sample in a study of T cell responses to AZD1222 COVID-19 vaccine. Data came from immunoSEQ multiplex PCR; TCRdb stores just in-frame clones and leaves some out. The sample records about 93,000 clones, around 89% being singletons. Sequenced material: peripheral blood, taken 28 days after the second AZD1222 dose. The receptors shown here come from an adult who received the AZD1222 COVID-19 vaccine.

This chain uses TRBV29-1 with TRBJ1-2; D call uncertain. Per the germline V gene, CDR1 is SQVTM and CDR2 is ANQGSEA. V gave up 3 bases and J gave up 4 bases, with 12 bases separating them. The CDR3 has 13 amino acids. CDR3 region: CSVDPVQSYGYTF. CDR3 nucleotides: TGCAGCGTTGATCCTGTACAGAGCTATGGCTACACCTTC.

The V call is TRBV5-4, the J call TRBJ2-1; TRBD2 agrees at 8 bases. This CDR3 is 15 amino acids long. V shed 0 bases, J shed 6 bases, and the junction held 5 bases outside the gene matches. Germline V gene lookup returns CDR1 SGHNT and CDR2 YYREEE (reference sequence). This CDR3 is CASSLGSGAANEQFF. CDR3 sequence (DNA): TGTGCCAGCAGCTTGGGTAGCGGGGCCGCCAATGAGCAGTTCTTC. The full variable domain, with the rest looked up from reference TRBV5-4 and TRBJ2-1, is ETGVTQSPTHLIKTRGQQVTLRCSSQSGHNTVSWYQQALGQGPQFIFQYYREEENGRGNFPPRFSGLQFPNYSSELNVNALELDDSALYLCASSLGSGAANEQFFGPGTRLTVL.

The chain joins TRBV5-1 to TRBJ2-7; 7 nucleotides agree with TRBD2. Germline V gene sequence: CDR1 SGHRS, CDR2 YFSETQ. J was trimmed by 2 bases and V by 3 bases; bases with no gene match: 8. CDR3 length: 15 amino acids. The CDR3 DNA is TGCGCCAGCAGCTGGGGGAGCGGGACCACCTACGAGCAGTACTTC. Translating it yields CASSWGSGTTYEQYF. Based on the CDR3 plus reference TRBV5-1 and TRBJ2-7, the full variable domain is KAGVTQTPRYLIKTRGQQVTLSCSPISGHRSVSWYQQTPGQGLQFLFEYFSETQRNKGNFPGRFSGRQFSNSRSEMNVSTLELGDSALYLCASSWGSGTTYEQYFGPGTRLTVT.

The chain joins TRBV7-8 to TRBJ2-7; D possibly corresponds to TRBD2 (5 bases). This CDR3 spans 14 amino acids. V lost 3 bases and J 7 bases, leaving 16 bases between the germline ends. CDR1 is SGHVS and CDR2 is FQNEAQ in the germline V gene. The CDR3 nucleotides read TGTGCCAGCAGCTTTGATCCTGGTTCGGGAGAGCAGTACTTC. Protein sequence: CASSFDPGSGEQYF.

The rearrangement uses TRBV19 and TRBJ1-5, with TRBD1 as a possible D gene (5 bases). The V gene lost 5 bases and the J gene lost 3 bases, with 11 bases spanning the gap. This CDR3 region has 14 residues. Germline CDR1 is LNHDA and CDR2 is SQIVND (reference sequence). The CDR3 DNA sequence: TGTGCCAGTAGTTCCCGGGACTTCAATCAGCCCCAGCATTTT. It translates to CASSSRDFNQPQHF.

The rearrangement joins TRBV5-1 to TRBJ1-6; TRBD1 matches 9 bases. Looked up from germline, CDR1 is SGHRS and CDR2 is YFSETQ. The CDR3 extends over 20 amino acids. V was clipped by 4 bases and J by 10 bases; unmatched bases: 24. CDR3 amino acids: CASSQSLAHRGLPKGSPLHF. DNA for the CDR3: TGCGCCAGCAGCCAGTCCTTAGCTCACAGGGGGCTGCCGAAGGGGTCACCCCTCCACTTT.

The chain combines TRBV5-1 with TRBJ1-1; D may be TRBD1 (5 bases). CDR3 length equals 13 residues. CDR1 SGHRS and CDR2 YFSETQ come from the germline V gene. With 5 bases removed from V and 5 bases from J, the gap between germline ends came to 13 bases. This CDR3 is CASRSEGLTEAFF. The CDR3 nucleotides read TGCGCCAGCAGGTCAGAGGGGCTTACTGAAGCTTTCTTT.

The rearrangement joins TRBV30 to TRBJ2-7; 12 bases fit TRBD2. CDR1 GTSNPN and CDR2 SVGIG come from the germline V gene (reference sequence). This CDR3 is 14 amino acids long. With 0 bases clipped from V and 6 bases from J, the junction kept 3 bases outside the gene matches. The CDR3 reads CAWSVRGLAGEQYF. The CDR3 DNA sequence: TGTGCCTGGAGTGTACGGGGACTAGCGGGCGAGCAGTACTTC. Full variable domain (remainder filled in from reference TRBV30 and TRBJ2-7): SQTIHQWPATLVQPVGSPLSLECTVEGTSNPNLYWYRQAAGRGLQLLFYSVGIGQISSEVPQNLSASRPQDRQFILSSKKLLLSDSGFYLCAWSVRGLAGEQYFGPGTRLTVT.

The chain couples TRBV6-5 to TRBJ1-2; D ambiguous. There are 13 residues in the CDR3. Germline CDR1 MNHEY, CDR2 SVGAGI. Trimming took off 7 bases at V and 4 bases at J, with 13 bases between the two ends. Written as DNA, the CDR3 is TGTGCCAGCACCTTCTCGGAGGGCTATGGCTACACCTTC. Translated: CASTFSEGYGYTF.

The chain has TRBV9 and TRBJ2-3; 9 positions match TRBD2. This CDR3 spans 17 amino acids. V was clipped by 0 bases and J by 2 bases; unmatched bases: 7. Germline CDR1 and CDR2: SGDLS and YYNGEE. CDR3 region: CASSVVGGGGLTDTQYF. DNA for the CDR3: TGTGCCAGCAGCGTAGTTGGCGGGGGGGGGCTCACAGATACGCAGTATTTT.

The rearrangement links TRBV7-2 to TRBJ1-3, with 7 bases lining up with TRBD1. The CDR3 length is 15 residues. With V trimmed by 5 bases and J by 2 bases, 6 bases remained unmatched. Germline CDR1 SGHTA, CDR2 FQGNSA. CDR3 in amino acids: CASSIFRGTGNTIYF. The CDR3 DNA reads TGTGCCAGCAGCATATTCAGGGGGACTGGAAACACCATATATTTT.

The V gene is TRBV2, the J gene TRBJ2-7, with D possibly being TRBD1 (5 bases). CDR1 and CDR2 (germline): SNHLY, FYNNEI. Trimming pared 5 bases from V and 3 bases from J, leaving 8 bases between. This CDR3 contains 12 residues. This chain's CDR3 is CASSPDIYEQYF. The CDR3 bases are TGTGCCAGCAGTCCGGACATCTACGAGCAGTACTTC.

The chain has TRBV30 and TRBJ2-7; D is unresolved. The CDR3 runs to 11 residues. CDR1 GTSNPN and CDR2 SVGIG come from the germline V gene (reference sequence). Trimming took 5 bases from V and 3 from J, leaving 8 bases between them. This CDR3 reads CAWGAFYEQYF. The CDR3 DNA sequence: TGTGCCTGGGGAGCTTTCTACGAGCAGTACTTC. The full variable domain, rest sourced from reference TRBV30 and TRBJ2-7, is SQTIHQWPATLVQPVGSPLSLECTVEGTSNPNLYWYRQAAGRGLQLLFYSVGIGQISSEVPQNLSASRPQDRQFILSSKKLLLSDSGFYLCAWGAFYEQYFGPGTRLTVT.

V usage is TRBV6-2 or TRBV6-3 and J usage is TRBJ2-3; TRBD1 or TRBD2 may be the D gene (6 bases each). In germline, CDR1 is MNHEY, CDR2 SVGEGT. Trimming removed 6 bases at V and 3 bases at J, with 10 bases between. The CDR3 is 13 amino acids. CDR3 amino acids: CASSGGRTDTQYF. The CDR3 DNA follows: TGTGCCAGCAGCGGGGGCCGGACAGATACGCAGTATTTT.

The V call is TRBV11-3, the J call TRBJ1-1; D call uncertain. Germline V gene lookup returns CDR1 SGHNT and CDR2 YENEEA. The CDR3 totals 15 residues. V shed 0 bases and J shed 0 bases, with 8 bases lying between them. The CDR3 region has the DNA TGTGCCAGCAGCTTAGATGGGGATATGAACACTGAAGCTTTCTTT. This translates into CASSLDGDMNTEAFF.

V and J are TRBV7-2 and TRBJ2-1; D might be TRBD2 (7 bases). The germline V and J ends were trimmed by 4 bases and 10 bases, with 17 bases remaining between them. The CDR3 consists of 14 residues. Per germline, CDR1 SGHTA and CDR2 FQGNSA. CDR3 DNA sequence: TGTGCCAGCAGCTCTCTAGGGGGGGGTAGGGAGCAGTTCTTC. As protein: CASSSLGGGREQFF.

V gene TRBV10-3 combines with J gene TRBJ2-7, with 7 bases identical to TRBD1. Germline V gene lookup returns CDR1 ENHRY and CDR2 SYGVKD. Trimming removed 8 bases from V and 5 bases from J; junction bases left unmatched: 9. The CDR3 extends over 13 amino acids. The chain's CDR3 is CAIFDKGAHEQYF. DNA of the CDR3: TGTGCCATCTTTGATAAGGGGGCTCACGAGCAGTACTTC.

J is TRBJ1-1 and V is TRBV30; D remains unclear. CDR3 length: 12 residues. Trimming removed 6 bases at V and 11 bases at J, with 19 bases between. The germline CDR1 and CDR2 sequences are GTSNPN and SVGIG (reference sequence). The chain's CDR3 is CACHRAPMDAFF. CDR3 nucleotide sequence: TGTGCCTGCCACCGGGCCCCTATGGACGCTTTCTTT.

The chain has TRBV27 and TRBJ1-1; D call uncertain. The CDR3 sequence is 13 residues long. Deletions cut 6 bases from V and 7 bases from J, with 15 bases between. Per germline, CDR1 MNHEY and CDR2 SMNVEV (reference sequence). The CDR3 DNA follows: TGTGCCAGCAGGAGGGTATCGGGCATTGAAGCTTTCTTT. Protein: CASRRVSGIEAFF.

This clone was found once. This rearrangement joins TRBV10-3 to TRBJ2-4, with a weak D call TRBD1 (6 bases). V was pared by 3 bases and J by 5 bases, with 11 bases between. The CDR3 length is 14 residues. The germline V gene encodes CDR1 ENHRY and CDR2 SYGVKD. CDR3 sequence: CAISEAGVQNIQYF. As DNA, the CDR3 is TGTGCCATCAGTGAAGCAGGGGTCCAAAACATTCAGTACTTC.

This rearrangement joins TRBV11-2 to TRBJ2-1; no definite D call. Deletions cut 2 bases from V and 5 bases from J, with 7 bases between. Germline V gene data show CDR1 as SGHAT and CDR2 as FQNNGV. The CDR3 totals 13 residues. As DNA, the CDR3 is TGTGCCAGCAGCTTATCACGGAACAATGAGCAGTTCTTC. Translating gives CASSLSRNNEQFF.

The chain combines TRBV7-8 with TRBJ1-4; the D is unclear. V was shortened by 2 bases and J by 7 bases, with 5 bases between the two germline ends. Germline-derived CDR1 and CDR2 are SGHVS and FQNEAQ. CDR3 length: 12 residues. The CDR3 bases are TGTGCCAGCAGCTTATACGTTGAAAAACTGTTTTTT. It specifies CASSLYVEKLFF.

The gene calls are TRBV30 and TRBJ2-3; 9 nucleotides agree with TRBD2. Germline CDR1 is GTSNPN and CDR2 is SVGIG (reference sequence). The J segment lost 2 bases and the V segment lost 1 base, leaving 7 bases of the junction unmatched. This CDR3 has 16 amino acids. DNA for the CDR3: TGTGCCTGGAGTGGGGTTAGCGGGGGATCCACAGATACGCAGTATTTT. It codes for CAWSGVSGGSTDTQYF.

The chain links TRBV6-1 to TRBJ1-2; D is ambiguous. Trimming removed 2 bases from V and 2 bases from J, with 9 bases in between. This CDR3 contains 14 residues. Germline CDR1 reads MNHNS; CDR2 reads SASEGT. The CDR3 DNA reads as TGTGCCAGCAGTGAATACAGTGCCAACTATGGCTACACCTTC. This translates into CASSEYSANYGYTF.

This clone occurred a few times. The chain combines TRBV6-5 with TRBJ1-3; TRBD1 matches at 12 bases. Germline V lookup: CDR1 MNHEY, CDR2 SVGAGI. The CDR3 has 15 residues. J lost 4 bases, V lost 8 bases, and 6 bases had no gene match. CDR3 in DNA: TGTGCCAGCCTCCCGGGACAGGGGGCAGGAAACACCATATATTTT. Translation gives CASLPGQGAGNTIYF.